This T cell receptor beta chain was identified during a study of OX40 agonist ivuxolimab in advanced cancers. Study in general: Ivuxolimab, an antibody that agonizes OX40 (CD134), was administered to the patients.

Overall study results and limits: Relative to CD4+, CD8+ T cells held more expanded clones on average. Clonal expansion was among the lowest in partial responders at 0.1-3.0 mg/kg, especially CD8+.

Concerning this clone itself: The antigen remains undetermined.

Drawing of blood for sampling happened at baseline, at cycle 4 day 1, and at cycle 7 day 1. Here immunoSEQ multiplex PCR was the method, and the copy in TCRdb shows in-frame clones only, minus some. The data hold over 85,000 clones, with roughly nine tenths observed a single time. This CDR3 is built from 13 residues. With 0 bases removed from V and 6 bases from J, the gap between germline ends came to 5 bases. The germline V gene has CDR1 LNHNV and CDR2 YYDKDF (reference sequence). V gene TRBV15 combines with J gene TRBJ2-2; D gene ambiguous. This clonotype was obtained from an adult with an advanced solid tumor such as melanoma, head and neck, liver or kidney cancer. The sample was CD4+ or CD8+ T cells sorted from blood, taken in a trial of the OX40 agonist ivuxolimab. The CDR3 spells CATSRDGAGELFF. As DNA, the CDR3 is TGTGCCACCAGCAGAGATGGAGCCGGGGAGCTGTTTTTT.